This T cell receptor beta chain derives from a study of blood T cell repertoires in COVID-19. Across the whole study: COVID-19 samples from acute and convalescent phases originated in the United States, Italy and Spain. Sample material is recorded as cDNA or gDNA derived from T cells, B-cell-depleted T cells, or PBMCs.

Per the original methods: Quantification of nucleated cells was approximated via reference gene primer amplification. This table comes from immunoSEQ multiplex PCR, and its TCRdb copy is limited to in-frame clones, with some not included. V and J calls and clone size are those listed in that table; D and trimming were worked out from the DNA. The sample shows about 120,000 clones, 81% of them seen only once. V was pared by 0 bases and J by 4 bases, with 5 bases of the junction left unmatched. The length of the CDR3 is 15 residues. Germline-derived CDR1 and CDR2 are SGDLS and YYNGEE. Of note for this clone: Other DNA variants within this sample encode the same CDR3.

Sequencing was done on a sample of peripheral blood. This clonotype originated in a human donor in a cohort sampled during active COVID-19. The chain uses TRBV9 and TRBJ2-7; 9 bases fit TRBD1. CDR3 sequence (DNA): TGTGCCAGCAGCGTAGCCCCGGGACAGGGTTACGAGCAGTACTTC. Translated, it gives CASSVAPGQGYEQYF.